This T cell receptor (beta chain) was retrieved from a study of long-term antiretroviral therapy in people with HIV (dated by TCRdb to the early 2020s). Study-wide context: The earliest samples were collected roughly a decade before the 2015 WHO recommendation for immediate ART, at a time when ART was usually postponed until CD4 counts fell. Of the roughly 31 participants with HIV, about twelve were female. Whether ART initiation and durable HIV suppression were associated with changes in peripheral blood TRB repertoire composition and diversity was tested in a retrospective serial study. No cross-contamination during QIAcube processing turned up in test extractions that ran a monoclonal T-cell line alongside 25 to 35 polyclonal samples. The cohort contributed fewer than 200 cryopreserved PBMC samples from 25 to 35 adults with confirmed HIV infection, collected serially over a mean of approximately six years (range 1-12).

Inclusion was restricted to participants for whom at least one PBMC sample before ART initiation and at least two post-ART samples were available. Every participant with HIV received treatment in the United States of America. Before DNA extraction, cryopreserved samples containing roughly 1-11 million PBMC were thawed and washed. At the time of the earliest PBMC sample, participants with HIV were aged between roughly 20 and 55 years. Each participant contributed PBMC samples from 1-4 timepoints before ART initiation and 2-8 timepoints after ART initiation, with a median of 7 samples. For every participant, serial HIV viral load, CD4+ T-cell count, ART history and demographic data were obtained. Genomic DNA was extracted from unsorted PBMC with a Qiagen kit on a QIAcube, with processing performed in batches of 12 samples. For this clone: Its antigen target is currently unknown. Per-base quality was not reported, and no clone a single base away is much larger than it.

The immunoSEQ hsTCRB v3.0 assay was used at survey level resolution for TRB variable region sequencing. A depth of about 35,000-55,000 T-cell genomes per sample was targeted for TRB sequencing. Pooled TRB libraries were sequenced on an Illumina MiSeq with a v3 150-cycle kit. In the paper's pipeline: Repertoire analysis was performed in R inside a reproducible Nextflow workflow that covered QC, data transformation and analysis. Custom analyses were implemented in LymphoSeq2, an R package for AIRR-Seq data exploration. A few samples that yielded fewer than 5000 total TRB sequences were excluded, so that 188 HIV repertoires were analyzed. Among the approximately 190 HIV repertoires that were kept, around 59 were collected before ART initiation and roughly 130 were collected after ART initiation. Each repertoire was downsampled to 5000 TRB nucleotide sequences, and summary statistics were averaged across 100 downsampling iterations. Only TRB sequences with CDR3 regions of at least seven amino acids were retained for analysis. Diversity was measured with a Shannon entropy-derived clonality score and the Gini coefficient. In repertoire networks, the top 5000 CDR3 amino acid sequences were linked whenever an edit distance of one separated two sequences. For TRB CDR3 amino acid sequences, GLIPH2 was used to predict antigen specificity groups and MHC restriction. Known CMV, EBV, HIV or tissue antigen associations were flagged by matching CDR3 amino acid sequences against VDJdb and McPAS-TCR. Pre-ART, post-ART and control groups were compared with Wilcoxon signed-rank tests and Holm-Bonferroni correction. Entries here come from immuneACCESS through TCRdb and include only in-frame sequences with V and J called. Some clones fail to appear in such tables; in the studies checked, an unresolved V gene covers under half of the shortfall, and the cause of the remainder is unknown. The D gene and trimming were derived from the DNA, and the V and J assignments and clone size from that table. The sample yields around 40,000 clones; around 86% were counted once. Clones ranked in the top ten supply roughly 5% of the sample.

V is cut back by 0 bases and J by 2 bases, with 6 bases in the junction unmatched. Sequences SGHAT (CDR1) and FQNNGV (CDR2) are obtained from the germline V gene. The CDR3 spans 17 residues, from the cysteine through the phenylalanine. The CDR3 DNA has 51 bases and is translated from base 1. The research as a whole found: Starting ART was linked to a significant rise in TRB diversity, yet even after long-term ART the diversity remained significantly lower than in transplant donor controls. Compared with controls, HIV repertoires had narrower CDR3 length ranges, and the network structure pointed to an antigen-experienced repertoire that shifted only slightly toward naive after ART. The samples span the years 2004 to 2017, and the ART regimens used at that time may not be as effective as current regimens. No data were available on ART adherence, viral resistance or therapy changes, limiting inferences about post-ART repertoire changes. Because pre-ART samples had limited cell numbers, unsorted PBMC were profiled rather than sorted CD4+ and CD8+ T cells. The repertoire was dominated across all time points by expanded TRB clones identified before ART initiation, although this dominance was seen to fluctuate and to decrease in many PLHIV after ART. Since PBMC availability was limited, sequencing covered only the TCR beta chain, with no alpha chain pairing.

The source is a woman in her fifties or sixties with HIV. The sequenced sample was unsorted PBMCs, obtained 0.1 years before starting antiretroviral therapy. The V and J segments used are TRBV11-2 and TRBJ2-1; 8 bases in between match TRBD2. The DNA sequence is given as TGTGCCAGCAGCTTAGAAAGCGGGACTAGGGCCTACAATGAGCAGTTCTTC. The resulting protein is CASSLESGTRAYNEQFF. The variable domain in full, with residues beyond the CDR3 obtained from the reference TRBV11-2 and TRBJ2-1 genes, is EAGVAQSPRYKIIEKRQSVAFWCNPISGHATLYWYQQILGQGPKLLIQFQNNGVVDDSQLPKDRFSAERLKGVDSTLKIQPAKLEDSAVYLCASSLESGTRAYNEQFFGPGTRLTVL.